This T cell receptor beta chain was sequenced for a study of OX40 agonist ivuxolimab in advanced cancers. Study outcomes and limitations: Average numbers of expanded clones were greater in CD8+ T cells than in CD4+. CD4+ and CD8+ blood T cells expanded clonally by week 6 at 0.1 to 3.0 mg/kg.

Points on this clone: The antigen is undetermined.

This CDR3 has 15 amino acids. The V segment lost 1 base and the J segment 7 bases; nucleotides outside the gene matches: 6. Germline-derived CDR1 and CDR2 are SGHTA and FQGTGA. Method: immunoSEQ multiplex PCR; TCRdb's copy keeps in-frame clones and lacks some. The repertoire has about 85,000 clones, roughly 84% of them found once; the top ten carry approximately 0.3%. The chain joins TRBV7-3 to TRBJ2-1; the match to TRBD2 covers 8 bases. The sample consisted of CD4+ or CD8+ T cells sorted from blood, taken in a trial of the OX40 agonist ivuxolimab. The TCR comes from an adult with an advanced solid tumor such as melanoma, head and neck, liver or kidney cancer. For the CDR3, the DNA is TGTGCCAGCAGCTTAAGTCCGGGAGGGGGGAATGAGCAGTTCTTC. Protein sequence: CASSLSPGGGNEQFF. The whole variable domain, remainder taken from reference TRBV7-3 and TRBJ2-1, is GAGVSQTPSNKVTEKGKYVELRCDPISGHTALYWYRQSLGQGPEFLIYFQGTGAADDSGLPNDRFFAVRPEGSVSTLKIQRTERGDSAVYLCASSLSPGGGNEQFFGPGTRLTVL.